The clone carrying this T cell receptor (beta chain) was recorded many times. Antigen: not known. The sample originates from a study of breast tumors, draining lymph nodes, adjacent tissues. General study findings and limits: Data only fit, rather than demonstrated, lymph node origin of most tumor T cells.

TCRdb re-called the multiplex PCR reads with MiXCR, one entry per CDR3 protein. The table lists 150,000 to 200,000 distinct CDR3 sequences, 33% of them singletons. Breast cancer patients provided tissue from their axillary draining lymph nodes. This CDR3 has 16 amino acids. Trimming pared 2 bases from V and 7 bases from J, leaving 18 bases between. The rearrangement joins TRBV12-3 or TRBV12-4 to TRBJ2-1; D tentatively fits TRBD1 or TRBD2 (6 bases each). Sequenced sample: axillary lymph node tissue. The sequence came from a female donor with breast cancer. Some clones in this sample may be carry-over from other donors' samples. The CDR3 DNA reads TGTGCCAGCAGTTTAAAGTCCGGGGGCTGGGGGAATGAGCAGTTCTTC. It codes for CASSLKSGGWGNEQFF.